Sequencing of this TCR beta chain was carried out in a study of spatial heterogeneity in lung cancer. Background on the study: In the raw reads, each unique TCR and UMI combination was present more than ten times on average.

A unique molecular identifier was carried by every single TCR cDNA molecule. TCRdb redid the calling of the 5' RACE reads with MiXCR, one entry per CDR3 protein. In the table there are about 95,000 distinct CDR3 sequences, around 10% of which are singletons. This clonotype was picked up many times. Its antigen is not identified. In germline, CDR1 is SSHAT, CDR2 FNYEAQ (reference sequence). V was pared by 3 bases and J by 4 bases, with 10 bases between. The CDR3 extends over 14 amino acids. Specified time point: sample taken at primary tumor resection. TCRs were sequenced from unsorted whole RNA of tumor, nontumor lung or PBMC. Samples were donated by 72 untreated early-stage non-small cell lung cancer patients. General study points: Among blood samples, ubiquitous expanded tumor TCRs appeared more at resection than at follow-up.

Sequenced material: PBMCs, taken at surgery. The TCR was taken from a male donor with early-stage non-small cell lung cancer. The chain combines TRBV7-7 with TRBJ2-1, with D perhaps matching TRBD2 (6 bases). CDR3 region: CASSLLGGYNEQFF. The CDR3 DNA is TGTGCCAGCAGCTTGCTGGGGGGTTACAATGAGCAGTTCTTC.